This record looks at one T cell receptor beta chain sequence and its context. This entry comes from a study of identical twins. TCRdb re-derived calls from the 5' RACE reads in MiXCR, one entry per CDR3 protein. The table shows 1,800,000 or so distinct CDR3 sequences, with about 32% occurring only once. V was clipped by 6 bases and J by 8 bases, with 11 bases between them. This CDR3 has 12 amino acids. Looked up from germline, CDR1 is SGHVS and CDR2 is FQNEAQ. The sequence came from a newborn girl in good health. The sequenced sample was cord blood. This rearrangement joins TRBV7-8 to TRBJ2-1, with D unresolved. The CDR3 region is CASSLLTDEQFF. CDR3 DNA: TGTGCCAGCAGTTTATTGACGGATGAGCAGTTCTTC.